What follows are 2 T cell receptor beta chains derived from one specimen sequenced in a study of shared clonotypes between healthy human individuals. Sequencing was performed with immunoSEQ multiplex PCR; in TCRdb, only in-frame clones are kept and a portion is missing. The table has about a million clones, 65% to 75% seen once. Sequences were obtained from memory CD4+ T cells sorted from blood. The subset denotes: CD45RA-negative fraction. The origin of the receptors is a man younger than 35 in good health.

This chain links TRBV5-4 with TRBJ1-6; the D is unclear. CDR1 and CDR2 (germline): SGHNT, YYREEE (reference sequence). The CDR3 is 16 residues long. Trimming removed 1 base at V and 0 bases at J, with 8 bases between. CDR3 residues: CASSLKESSYNSPLHF. CDR3 bases: TGTGCCAGCAGCTTGAAGGAAAGCTCCTATAATTCACCCCTCCACTTT.

In DNA, the CDR3 is TGTGCCAGCTCCCAGCTAGCCAAAAACATTCAGTACTTC. It specifies CASSQLAKNIQYF. The chain joins TRBV18 to TRBJ2-4; no reliable D call. V shed 6 bases and J shed 0 bases, with 6 bases lying between them. Per germline, CDR1 KGHSH and CDR2 LQKENI. There are 13 residues in the CDR3.